These 24 T cell receptor beta chains came from one sample sequenced in a study of CD8+ T cells in alopecia areata. Sequencing templates came from extracted RNA that was reverse transcribed into cDNA. This table comes from immunoSEQ multiplex PCR, and its TCRdb copy is limited to in-frame clones, with some not included. The sample consists of some 160,000 clones, less than 65% of them appearing once. Material for sequencing was CD8+ T cells sorted from blood. The receptors derive from a human donor in good health.

The table lists this clone with a few counts. The chain links TRBV6-1 to TRBJ2-7; tentatively, D is TRBD1 (6 bases). Trimming pared 4 bases from V and 3 bases from J, leaving 13 bases between. Germline V CDR1 and CDR2: MNHNS, SASEGT. The CDR3 length is 14 residues. This CDR3 reads CASSAGIRGYEQYF. In nucleotides, the CDR3 is TGTGCCAGCAGTGCGGGGATCAGGGGCTACGAGCAGTACTTC.

The genes are TRBV7-3 and TRBJ2-1; D not resolved. The germline V gene encodes CDR1 SGHTA and CDR2 FQGTGA. Trimming removed 4 bases from V and 6 bases from J, with 4 bases in between. The CDR3 contains 11 residues. The CDR3 DNA sequence: TGTGCCAGCAGCTCCGGCAATGAGCAGTTCTTC. It is translated as CASSSGNEQFF.

This chain uses TRBV29-1 with TRBJ2-7, with D perhaps given as TRBD1 or TRBD2 (5 bases each). Trimming left V 5 bases short and J 3 bases short, with 14 bases between. There are 13 residues in the CDR3. Germline V CDR1 and CDR2: SQVTM, ANQGSEA. The CDR3 DNA reads as TGCAGCGTTTGCGATCCGGGGCGCTACGAGCAGTACTTC. Protein: CSVCDPGRYEQYF.

Note on this clone: The junction and the germline gene differ at one end; a read error may be behind it. The rearrangement joins TRBV4-1 to TRBJ1-1; possible D gene TRBD1, 5 bases. CDR1 and CDR2 (germline): MGHRA, YSYEKL. The CDR3 length is 14 residues. Here the CDR3 DNA reads TGCGCCAGCAACCAAGAGGGGCGAACCACTGAAGCTTTCTTT. The encoded protein is CASNQEGRTTEAFF.

Only a few counts were recorded for this clone. The chain has TRBV19 and TRBJ2-1; D may correspond to TRBD1 or TRBD2 (5 bases each). Germline-derived CDR1 and CDR2 are LNHDA and SQIVND (reference sequence). Between the trimmed V and J ends, which lost 3 bases and 5 bases, there was a span of 11 bases. This CDR3 spans 14 amino acids. The CDR3 sequence is CASSIWDQNNEQFF. The CDR3 DNA follows: TGTGCCAGTAGTATCTGGGACCAAAACAATGAGCAGTTCTTC.

This clone has just a few counts. This sequence joins TRBV6-5 and TRBJ2-5; no clear D gene. In germline, CDR1 is MNHEY, CDR2 SVGAGI. V lost 6 bases and J lost 0, with 8 bases in between. The CDR3 loop spans 13 amino acids. The CDR3 reads CASRVIDQETQYF. The CDR3 region has the DNA TGTGCCAGCAGAGTAATCGACCAAGAGACCCAGTACTTC.

This clone was observed a few times. The CDR3 region is CASSFYRRGREPQETQYF. The CDR3 nucleotides read TGTGCCAGCAGTTTTTACAGGAGAGGCCGGGAACCACAAGAGACCCAGTACTTC. The rearrangement links TRBV27 to TRBJ2-5; either TRBD1 or TRBD2 may fit D (5 bases each). Germline lookup yields CDR1 MNHEY and CDR2 SMNVEV (reference sequence). Trimming pared 3 bases from V and 2 bases from J, leaving 22 bases between. The CDR3 sequence is 18 residues long.

Comment on this clone: This sample also contains other DNA sequences that code for the same CDR3. V usage is TRBV6-5 and J usage is TRBJ2-1; D gene unclear. V gave up 6 bases and J gave up 0 bases, with 6 bases separating them. The length of the CDR3 is 13 residues. The germline CDR1 and CDR2 sequences are MNHEY and SVGAGI. As DNA, the CDR3 is TGTGCCAGCAGCTGGAGCTCCTACAATGAGCAGTTCTTC. As protein: CASSWSSYNEQFF.

The J gene is TRBJ2-2, the V gene TRBV13; no clear D. V was trimmed by 3 bases and J by 6 bases, leaving 2 bases between them. CDR3 size: 11 residues. Germline CDR1 reads PRHDT; CDR2 reads FYEKMQ (reference sequence). CDR3 sequence reads: CASSFAGELFF. The CDR3 DNA follows: TGTGCCAGCAGCTTCGCCGGGGAGCTGTTTTTT.

Only one count was recorded for this clone. This chain joins TRBV27 and TRBJ2-1; 10 bases are shared with TRBD2. The CDR3 is 18 residues long. Germline CDR1 and CDR2: MNHEY and SMNVEV (reference sequence). The J segment lost 5 bases and the V segment lost 5 bases, leaving 15 bases of the junction unmatched. CDR3 nucleotides: TGTGCCAGCAGTCCGCACCCCCCACTAGCGGGACCAAACAATGAGCAGTTCTTC. It encodes CASSPHPPLAGPNNEQFF.

The chain uses TRBV6-6 and TRBJ2-1; 10 nucleotides agree with TRBD2. The V gene end was trimmed by 2 bases and the J gene end by 6 bases; junction bases not matched to a gene: 4. This CDR3 is built from 15 residues. The germline V gene has CDR1 MNHNY and CDR2 SVGAGI (reference sequence). In DNA form, the CDR3 reads TGTGCCAGCAGTTACGGGACTAGCGCAGCCAATGAGCAGTTCTTC. This codes for CASSYGTSAANEQFF.

This sequence joins TRBV7-6 and TRBJ2-1; 9 positions match TRBD2. V gave up 1 base and J gave up 7 bases; unmatched junction bases: 8. Germline V gene sequence: CDR1 SGHVS, CDR2 FNYEAQ. There are 16 residues in the CDR3. In DNA form, the CDR3 reads TGTGCCAGCAGCTTAGACGCGGGAGGGCCTAAAAATGAGCAGTTCTTC. Residues: CASSLDAGGPKNEQFF.

This CDR3 is CASSQVVLAESYEQYF. The CDR3, as DNA: TGCGCCAGCAGCCAAGTGGTCCTGGCGGAATCCTACGAGCAGTACTTC. The rearrangement links TRBV4-1 to TRBJ2-7; no definite D call. The CDR3 has 16 residues. Per germline, CDR1 MGHRA and CDR2 YSYEKL. Trimming removed 1 base at V and 1 base at J, with 14 bases between.

In its sample, this clone was seen once. The V and J genes are TRBV29-1 and TRBJ2-2; D is possibly TRBD1 (6 bases). V was pared by 7 bases and J by 5 bases, with 11 bases between. The CDR3 totals 12 residues. Per the germline V gene, CDR1 is SQVTM and CDR2 is ANQGSEA. The CDR3: CSALTGTGELFF. In DNA, the CDR3 is TGCAGCGCACTAACAGGGACCGGGGAGCTGTTTTTT.

The rearrangement links TRBV5-1 to TRBJ2-3; D remains ambiguous. From germline, CDR1 is SGHRS and CDR2 YFSETQ. Between the trimmed V and J ends, which lost 0 bases and 3 bases, there was a span of 8 bases. The CDR3 is 14 residues long. DNA for the CDR3: TGCGCCAGCAGCTTGGTTATGGGGACAGATACGCAGTATTTT. Translation: CASSLVMGTDTQYF. Using reference TRBV5-1 and TRBJ2-3 for the parts outside the CDR3, the full variable domain is KAGVTQTPRYLIKTRGQQVTLSCSPISGHRSVSWYQQTPGQGLQFLFEYFSETQRNKGNFPGRFSGRQFSNSRSEMNVSTLELGDSALYLCASSLVMGTDTQYFGPGTRLTVL.

The chain employs TRBV12-5 and TRBJ1-1; D not certain. The CDR3 spans 12 residues. Germline V gene lookup returns CDR1 LGHNT and CDR2 FRNRAP. The germline V and J ends were trimmed by 9 bases and 3 bases, with 11 bases remaining between them. CDR3 region: CASSTEDTEAFF. The CDR3 region has the DNA TGTGCTAGCTCGACGGAGGACACTGAAGCTTTCTTT.

The rearrangement uses TRBV27 and TRBJ2-2; possibly TRBD2 for D (6 bases). Germline V lookup: CDR1 MNHEY, CDR2 SMNVEV (reference sequence). The CDR3 has 12 amino acids. V was clipped by 10 bases and J by 7 bases, with 13 bases between them. CDR3 nucleotides: TGTGCCACCGGACTACCGATCGGGGAGCTGTTTTTT. Its translation: CATGLPIGELFF.

This clone was seen a few times. Other nucleotide sequences from this sample produce the same CDR3. The chain employs TRBV20-1 and TRBJ2-7; TRBD1 might be the D (6 bases). The V end lost 6 bases, the J end lost 4 bases, and 10 bases lay between the germline ends. The length of the CDR3 is 11 residues. The germline V gene has CDR1 DFQATT and CDR2 SNEGSKA (reference sequence). The CDR3 spells CSAPRGYEQYF. The CDR3 nucleotides read TGCAGTGCACCAAGGGGGTACGAGCAGTACTTC.

The chain links TRBV2 to TRBJ2-1; TRBD2 aligns across 14 bases. The trim removed 5 bases at V and 2 bases at J, leaving 11 bases unmatched. This CDR3 region has 19 residues. The germline V gene encodes CDR1 SNHLY and CDR2 FYNNEI. CDR3 protein: CASSWTSGRSYSTYNEQFF. The DNA of the CDR3 is TGTGCCAGCAGTTGGACTAGCGGGAGGTCCTACTCTACCTACAATGAGCAGTTCTTC.

This clone came up once. The chain joins TRBV9 to TRBJ1-2; D gene uncertain. Trimming stripped 0 bases from V and 2 bases from J, with 2 bases between. Germline lookup yields CDR1 SGDLS and CDR2 YYNGEE. CDR3 length equals 12 residues. The CDR3 DNA reads as TGTGCCAGCAGCGTAGCAAACTATGGCTACACCTTC. Translating gives CASSVANYGYTF.

The rearrangement links TRBV2 to TRBJ2-1, with 9 bases identical to TRBD2. With V trimmed by 4 bases and J by 0 bases, 4 bases remained unmatched. CDR3 length: 16 residues. CDR1 and CDR2 (germline): SNHLY, FYNNEI. The CDR3: CASSVLAGSSYNEQFF. CDR3 DNA sequence: TGTGCCAGCAGTGTCCTAGCGGGAAGCTCCTACAATGAGCAGTTCTTC.

The rearrangement uses TRBV29-1 and TRBJ1-1, with D perhaps matching TRBD1 (6 bases). The V gene lost 7 bases and the J gene lost 6 bases, with 21 bases spanning the gap. The CDR3 extends over 14 amino acids. Germline CDR1 SQVTM, CDR2 ANQGSEA. CDR3 nucleotide sequence: TGCAGCGCCGTTGTATTAACAGGGTCCCCTGAAGCTTTCTTT. Encoded protein: CSAVVLTGSPEAFF.

This clone was counted only a few times. The chain employs TRBV30 and TRBJ1-3; no firm D call. The CDR3 is 14 residues long. The V gene lost 7 bases and the J gene lost 4 bases, with 17 bases spanning the gap. The V gene's germline CDR1 is GTSNPN and CDR2 SVGIG (reference sequence). Here the CDR3 reads CASRPSPSGNTIYF. CDR3 sequence (DNA): TGTGCCTCCCGGCCTTCCCCCTCCGGAAACACCATATATTTT.

The rearrangement uses TRBV5-8 and TRBJ1-2, with unresolved D. This CDR3 is built from 10 residues. V gave up 2 bases and J gave up 8 bases, with 4 bases separating them. Germline loops: CDR1 SGHTS, CDR2 YDEGEE. Here the CDR3 DNA reads TGTGCCAGCAGCTTTAGGGGCTACACCTTC. It yields the protein CASSFRGYTF.